The present entry profiles one TCR beta chain with its context. Trimming removed 4 bases from V and 2 bases from J; junction bases left unmatched: 8. The germline V gene encodes CDR1 SGHNT and CDR2 YYREEE (reference sequence). The CDR3 is made up of 15 amino acids. Per the authors' pipeline: Amplifying reference gene primers gave estimates of nucleated cell counts. Repertoires were generated with immunoSEQ multiplex PCR, while TCRdb's copy carries only in-frame clones and drops some. V, J and clone size reflect that table, while D and trimming were determined from the DNA. Here the sample spans 130,000 to 150,000 clones, over 80% being singletons. The sample belongs to a study of blood T cell repertoires in COVID-19. Overall study: The United States, Italy and Spain supplied acute and convalescent COVID-19 samples. PBMCs, B-cell-depleted T cells, or T cells were the source of the cDNA or gDNA that made up the material.

Sequenced sample: peripheral blood. This rearrangement joins TRBV5-4 to TRBJ2-7, with 8 bases lining up with TRBD1. The clonotype originates from a man in his fifties who had recovered from COVID-19. The CDR3 nucleotides are TGTGCCAGCAGCACACGGACAGGGATTACCTACGAGCAGTACTTC. Translation gives CASSTRTGITYEQYF.